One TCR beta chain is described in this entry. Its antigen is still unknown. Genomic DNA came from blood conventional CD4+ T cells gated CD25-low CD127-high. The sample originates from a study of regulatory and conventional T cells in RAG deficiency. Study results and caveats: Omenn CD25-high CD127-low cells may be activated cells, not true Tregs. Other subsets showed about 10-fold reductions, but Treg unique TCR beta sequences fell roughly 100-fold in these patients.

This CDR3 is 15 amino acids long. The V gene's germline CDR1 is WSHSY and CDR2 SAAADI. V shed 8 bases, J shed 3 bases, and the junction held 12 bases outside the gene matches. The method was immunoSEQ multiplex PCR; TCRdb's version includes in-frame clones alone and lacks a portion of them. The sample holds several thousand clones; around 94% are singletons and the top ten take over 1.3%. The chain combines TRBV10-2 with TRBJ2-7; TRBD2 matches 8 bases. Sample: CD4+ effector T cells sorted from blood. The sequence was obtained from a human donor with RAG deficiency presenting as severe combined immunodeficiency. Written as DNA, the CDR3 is TGCGCCAGCCAACTAACCGGGACTAGGCGCTACGAGCAGTACTTC. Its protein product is CASQLTGTRRYEQYF.